The next 18 T cell receptor beta chains were all read from a single sample in a study of naive and memory T cell subsets. For blood and skin samples, reverse transcription used TCR alpha and beta constant primers. One entry per CDR3 protein results from TCRdb running MiXCR on the 5' RACE reads. The table lists over 25,000 distinct CDR3 sequences, roughly 25% of them singletons, with around 1.8% in the top ten. Adult healthy volunteers gave 2.5 ml peripheral blood for whole-blood RNA. The receptor source for this set is a female donor in good health.

The V call is TRBV5-1, the J call TRBJ2-3, with D unclear. V shed 0 bases and J shed 5 bases, with 4 bases lying between them. Germline values: CDR1 SGHRS, CDR2 YFSETQ. The CDR3 spans 12 residues. The CDR3 protein is CASSLALDTQYF. The CDR3 DNA reads TGCGCCAGCAGCTTGGCGCTAGATACGCAGTATTTT.

This clonotype has only a few counts. This chain uses TRBV20-1 with TRBJ2-7, with D tentatively TRBD1 (6 bases). The germline V and J ends were trimmed by 5 bases and 0 bases, with 14 bases remaining between them. CDR1 and CDR2 from the germline V gene are DFQATT and SNEGSKA (reference sequence). The CDR3 length is 14 residues. CDR3 loop: CSAPDRTASYEQYF. CDR3 nucleotides: TGCAGTGCTCCTGACAGGACCGCCTCCTACGAGCAGTACTTC.

In this sample, this clonotype turned up a few times. The chain combines TRBV2 with TRBJ1-1; D is uncertain. This CDR3 region has 13 residues. Trimming removed 1 base at V and 7 bases at J, with 10 bases between. The germline V gene encodes CDR1 SNHLY and CDR2 FYNNEI. The CDR3: CASSEELGIEAFF. In nucleotides, the CDR3 is TGTGCCAGCAGTGAAGAGTTAGGGATTGAAGCTTTCTTT.

This clonotype was picked up many times. The genes are TRBV20-1 and TRBJ2-7, with D possibly called TRBD1 or TRBD2 (5 bases each). CDR1 is DFQATT and CDR2 is SNEGSKA in the germline V gene (reference sequence). The CDR3 spans 12 residues. V lost 5 bases and J lost 6, with 14 bases in between. CDR3 DNA: TGCAGTGCTTCAAGGGAGACAGCCGAGCAGTACTTC. Protein sequence: CSASRETAEQYF.

There are many counts of this clonotype. V gene TRBV10-3 combines with J gene TRBJ2-2; D gene ambiguous. Germline CDR1 is ENHRY and CDR2 is SYGVKD. CDR3 size: 14 residues. V was trimmed by 0 bases and J by 5 bases, leaving 7 bases between them. CDR3 sequence: CAISESAATGELFF. For the CDR3, the DNA is TGTGCCATCAGTGAGTCGGCCGCAACCGGGGAGCTGTTTTTT.

This clonotype qualifies as medium-sized (0.01 to 0.1%). The chain uses TRBV14 and TRBJ2-1; D tentatively reads TRBD1 or TRBD2 (5 bases each). This CDR3 has 13 residues. Deletions cut 4 bases from V and 5 bases from J, with 9 bases between. Germline V gene lookup returns CDR1 SGHDN and CDR2 FVKESK. The CDR3 reads CASSPGTHNEQFF. CDR3 nucleotide sequence: TGTGCCAGCAGCCCCGGGACCCACAATGAGCAGTTCTTC.

This clonotype showed up just a few times. The chain joins TRBV20-1 to TRBJ2-1; 7 bases map to TRBD2. This CDR3 has 14 amino acids. The germline V gene encodes CDR1 DFQATT and CDR2 SNEGSKA (reference sequence). J gave up 4 bases and V 6 bases, and 9 bases lay outside the gene matches. CDR3: CSASLAEEYNEQFF. The DNA for the CDR3 is TGCAGTGCAAGCCTAGCGGAAGAATACAATGAGCAGTTCTTC.

V usage is TRBV20-1 and J usage is TRBJ1-1; D is ambiguous. The CDR3 spans 12 residues. Between the trimmed V and J ends, which lost 3 bases and 8 bases, there was a span of 13 bases. Germline CDR1 and CDR2: DFQATT and SNEGSKA (reference sequence). DNA of the CDR3: TGCAGTGCTAGTGCATCGCCAACAGAAGCTTTCTTT. Amino acid sequence: CSASASPTEAFF.

This sequence joins TRBV10-3 and TRBJ2-5; maybe TRBD2 (5 bases). This CDR3 is 14 amino acids long. V was clipped by 5 bases and J by 4 bases, with 14 bases between them. Germline CDR1 and CDR2: ENHRY and SYGVKD. The CDR3 reads CAISWTPDGETQYF. Written as DNA, the CDR3 is TGTGCCATCAGTTGGACTCCCGACGGAGAGACCCAGTACTTC.

This clonotype came up many times. The junction and the germline gene differ at one end; a read error may be behind it. CDR3 residues: CASRYYNEQFF. The CDR3 DNA reads as TGTGCCAGCAGGTACTACAATGAGCAGTTCTTC. The chain links TRBV6-5 to TRBJ2-1; no clear D gene. The CDR3 length is 11 residues. The germline gives CDR1 MNHEY, CDR2 SVGAGI.

This clonotype was seen more than once but under ten times. This chain links TRBV4-3 with TRBJ2-7, with D perhaps being TRBD1 or TRBD2 (5 bases each). The germline CDR1 and CDR2 sequences are LGHNA and YSLEER. The length of the CDR3 is 16 residues. V lost 1 base and J lost 2, with 15 bases in between. The chain's CDR3 is CASSQVSLRDPYEQYF. DNA for the CDR3: TGCGCCAGCAGCCAAGTGTCTCTCCGGGACCCCTACGAGCAGTACTTC.

This clonotype appeared a few times. The chain is built from TRBV20-1 and TRBJ1-1; D might be TRBD1 (5 bases). The germline V gene has CDR1 DFQATT and CDR2 SNEGSKA (reference sequence). CDR3 length equals 13 residues. The germline V and J ends were trimmed by 3 bases and 2 bases, with 10 bases remaining between them. CDR3 sequence: CSASRDGNTEAFF. Written as DNA, the CDR3 is TGCAGTGCTAGCCGGGACGGAAACACTGAAGCTTTCTTT.

By sample share, this clonotype is medium-sized (0.01 to 0.1%). The rearrangement uses TRBV9 and TRBJ2-5, with D uncertain. Germline CDR1 SGDLS, CDR2 YYNGEE. CDR3 length equals 13 residues. Trimming removed 3 bases at V and 5 bases at J, with 11 bases between. The DNA of the CDR3 is TGTGCCAGCAGCGACGCTTTAGGGGAGACCCAGTACTTC. This gives the protein CASSDALGETQYF.

This clonotype is termed medium-sized. The chain uses TRBV6-4 and TRBJ2-1; 11 bases agree with TRBD2. CDR1 MRHNA and CDR2 SNTAGT come from the germline V gene. This CDR3 has 15 residues. Unmatched junction bases numbered 1, after V lost 0 bases and J lost 6 bases. CDR3 in amino acids: CASSDSSGGANEQFF. In DNA, the CDR3 is TGTGCCAGCAGTGACTCTAGCGGGGGGGCCAATGAGCAGTTCTTC.

This clonotype was seen only a few times. The rearrangement uses TRBV7-6 and TRBJ2-1; the match to TRBD2 covers 10 bases. The junction had 11 bases not matched to a gene; V was cut back by 3 bases and J by 0 bases. The germline V gene has CDR1 SGHVS and CDR2 FNYEAQ. The CDR3 extends over 19 amino acids. The CDR3 region is CASSFRLAGNKLSYNEQFF. DNA of the CDR3: TGTGCCAGCAGCTTCCGACTAGCGGGCAACAAACTCTCCTACAATGAGCAGTTCTTC.

The rearrangement uses TRBV9 and TRBJ2-1, with 7 bases aligning to TRBD2. CDR1 and CDR2 (germline): SGDLS, YYNGEE. The CDR3 extends over 14 amino acids. The V and J ends lost 3 bases and 8 bases, in that order; junction bases with no gene match: 8. CDR3 nucleotide sequence: TGTGCCAGCAGCGGAGGCGGGAGCGGCGATGAGCAGTTCTTC. As protein: CASSGGGSGDEQFF.

This clonotype was counted many times. The chain has TRBV7-9 and TRBJ1-1, with 8 bases that match TRBD1. Germline lookup yields CDR1 SEHNR and CDR2 FQNEAQ (reference sequence). The V gene end was trimmed by 5 bases and the J gene end by 2 bases; junction bases not matched to a gene: 4. CDR3 length: 14 residues. The CDR3 sequence is CASSHDRGNTEAFF. The CDR3, as DNA: TGTGCCAGCAGCCACGACAGGGGCAACACTGAAGCTTTCTTT.

With respect to this clonotype: With a much larger clone just one base away, this may be a read error. The V and J genes are TRBV10-3 and TRBJ2-3; weak D call: TRBD2 (6 bases). This CDR3 has 12 residues. Germline values: CDR1 ENHRY, CDR2 SYGVKD. CDR3 nucleotides: TGTGCCATCAAAGCGGGCACAGATATGCAGTATTTT. This gives the protein CAIKAGTDMQYF.